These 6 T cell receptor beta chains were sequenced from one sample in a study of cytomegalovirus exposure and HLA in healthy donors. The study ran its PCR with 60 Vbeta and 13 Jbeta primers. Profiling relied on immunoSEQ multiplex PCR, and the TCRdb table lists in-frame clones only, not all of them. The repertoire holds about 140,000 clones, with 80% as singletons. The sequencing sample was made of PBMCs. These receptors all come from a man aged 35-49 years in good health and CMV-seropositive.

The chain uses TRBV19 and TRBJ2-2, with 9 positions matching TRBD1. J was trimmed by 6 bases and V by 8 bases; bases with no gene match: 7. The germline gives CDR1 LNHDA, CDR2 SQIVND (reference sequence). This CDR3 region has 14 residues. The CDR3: CASGTGGLAGELFF. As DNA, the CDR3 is TGTGCCAGTGGAACAGGGGGCCTGGCCGGGGAGCTGTTTTTT.

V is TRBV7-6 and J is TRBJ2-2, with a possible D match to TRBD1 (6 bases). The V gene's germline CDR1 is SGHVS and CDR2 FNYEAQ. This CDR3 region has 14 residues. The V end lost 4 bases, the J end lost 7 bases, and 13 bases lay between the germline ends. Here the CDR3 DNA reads TGTGCCAGCAGCTCCTCTCCAGGGGTCGGGGAGCTGTTTTTT. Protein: CASSSSPGVGELFF.

CDR3 bases: TGTGCCAGCAGTCCCTTCGATCGGGAGTACTTC. Encoded protein: CASSPFDREYF. The gene calls are TRBV21-1 and TRBJ2-5; TRBD2 reflects the table's D call only, with no check against the DNA. TRBV21-1 has pseudogene status. The CDR3 contains 11 residues.

The CDR3 DNA reads as TGTGCCAGCAGCTTAACCTTTAGCGCTGAAGCTTTCTTT. It is translated as CASSLTFSAEAFF. This sequence joins TRBV7-9 and TRBJ1-1; D gene uncertain. Germline CDR1 reads SEHNR; CDR2 reads FQNEAQ (reference sequence). The CDR3 is 13 amino acids. The V and J ends lost 2 bases and 6 bases respectively, with 10 bases between them.

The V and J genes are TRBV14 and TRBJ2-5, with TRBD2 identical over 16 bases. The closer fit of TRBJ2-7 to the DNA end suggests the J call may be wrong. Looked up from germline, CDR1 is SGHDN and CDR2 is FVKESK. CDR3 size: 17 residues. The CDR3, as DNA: TGTGCCAGCAGCCAACGGGGACTAGCGGGAGGGCCCGGCGAGCAGTACTTC. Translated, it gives CASSQRGLAGGPGEQYF.

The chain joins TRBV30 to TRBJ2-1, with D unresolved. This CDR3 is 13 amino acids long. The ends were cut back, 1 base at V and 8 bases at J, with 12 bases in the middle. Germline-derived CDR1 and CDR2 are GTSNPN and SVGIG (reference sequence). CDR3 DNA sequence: TGTGCCTGGAGTGGCGGTTTAGTCGATGAGCAGTTCTTC. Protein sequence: CAWSGGLVDEQFF.